The sequence of this T cell receptor (beta chain) was determined in a study of blood T cell repertoires in COVID-19. Study-level background: PBMCs, B-cell-depleted T cells, or T cells provided the cDNA or gDNA that made up the material.

Original data processing: By means of reference gene primer amplification, nucleated cell counts were estimated. The table came from immunoSEQ multiplex PCR; TCRdb's copy has only in-frame clones and leaves some out. The V and J calls and clone size come from that table; D and trimming were worked out from the DNA. The table includes 200,000 or so clones, about 80% detected once. V gave up 7 bases and J gave up 2 bases, with 11 bases separating them. CDR3 length equals 14 residues. Germline V lookup: CDR1 MNHEY, CDR2 SVGAGI. Sequenced: peripheral blood. The source is a woman aged 30 to 39 who had recovered from COVID-19. The chain couples TRBV6-5 to TRBJ2-2, with a weak D call TRBD2 (5 bases). The CDR3 DNA reads TGTGCCAGCACGGCCAGGACTAACACCGGGGAGCTGTTTTTT. It translates to CASTARTNTGELFF.